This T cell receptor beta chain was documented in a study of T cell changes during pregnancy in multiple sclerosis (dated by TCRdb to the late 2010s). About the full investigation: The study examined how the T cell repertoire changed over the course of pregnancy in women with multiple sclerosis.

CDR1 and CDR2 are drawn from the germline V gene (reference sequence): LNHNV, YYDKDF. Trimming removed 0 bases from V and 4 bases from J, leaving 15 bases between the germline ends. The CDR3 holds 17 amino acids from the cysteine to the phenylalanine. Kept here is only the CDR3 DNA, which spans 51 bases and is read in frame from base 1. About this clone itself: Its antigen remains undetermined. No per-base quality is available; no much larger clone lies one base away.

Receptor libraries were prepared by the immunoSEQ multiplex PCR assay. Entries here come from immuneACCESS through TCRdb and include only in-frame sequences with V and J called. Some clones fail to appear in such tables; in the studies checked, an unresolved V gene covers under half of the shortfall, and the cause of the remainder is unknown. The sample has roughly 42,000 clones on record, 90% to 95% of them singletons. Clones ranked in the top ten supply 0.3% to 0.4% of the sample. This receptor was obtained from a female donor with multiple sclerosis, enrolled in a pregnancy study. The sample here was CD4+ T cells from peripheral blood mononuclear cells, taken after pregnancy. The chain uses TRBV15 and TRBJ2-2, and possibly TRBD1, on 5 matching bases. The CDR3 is CATSRDPQGWGTGELFF. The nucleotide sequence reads TGTGCCACCAGCAGAGATCCCCAGGGATGGGGCACCGGGGAGCTGTTTTTT.